Following are 30 T cell receptor beta chains from one sample sequenced in a study of blood T cells in healthy people across ages. Together with a sample-barcoded 5' primer, a J-beta primer mix was included in a second PCR lasting 7 to 11 cycles. TCRdb recomputed calls from the 5' RACE reads with MiXCR, one row per CDR3 protein. This repertoire shows almost 800,000 distinct CDR3 sequences, roughly 50% found once; its top ten account for roughly 20%. Specimen: blood. The receptor source for this set is a man aged 25 to 40 in good health.

This clonotype was observed a handful of times. The rearrangement links TRBV28 to TRBJ2-3, with D possibly matching TRBD1 (6 bases). The CDR3 covers 14 residues. Trimming removed 5 bases from V and 0 bases from J, with 9 bases in between. Looked up from germline, CDR1 is MDHEN and CDR2 is SYDVKM. The CDR3 region has the DNA TGTGCCAGCAGTGGACAGACTAGCACAGATACGCAGTATTTT. Translated: CASSGQTSTDTQYF.

This sequence joins TRBV28 and TRBJ2-3; no clear D. V was cut by 2 bases and J by 7 bases, with 7 bases left in between. CDR1 and CDR2 from the germline V gene are MDHEN and SYDVKM. The CDR3 has 12 amino acids. The CDR3 DNA reads TGTGCCAGCAGTTTAGGGTGGAATACGCAGTATTTT. This encodes CASSLGWNTQYF.

V gene TRBV29-1 combines with J gene TRBJ2-7; perhaps TRBD2 as D (6 bases). This CDR3 is 14 amino acids long. Trimming took 3 bases from V and 8 from J, leaving 20 bases between them. Germline V lookup: CDR1 SQVTM, CDR2 ANQGSEA. In DNA, the CDR3 is TGCAGCGTTGAGGGTGGGGCGGGGCTCTCCCAGCAGTACTTC. It yields the protein CSVEGGAGLSQQYF.

This chain connects TRBV4-2 to TRBJ2-1, with TRBD1 as a possible D gene (5 bases). Trimming took 6 bases from V and 5 from J, leaving 14 bases between them. Germline loops: CDR1 LGHNA, CDR2 YNFKEQ. The CDR3 consists of 14 residues. Here the CDR3 reads CASRDSGQNNEQFF. The CDR3 nucleotides read TGTGCCAGCAGAGACAGTGGACAAAACAATGAGCAGTTCTTC.

In the case of this clonotype: A much larger clone is a single base away; this may be a read error. The rearrangement uses TRBV5-5 and TRBJ2-7; D is perhaps TRBD2 (5 bases). The CDR3 runs 15 residues. Germline assignment: CDR1 SGHKS and CDR2 YYEKEE (reference sequence). The DNA for the CDR3 is TGTGCCAGCAGCTTGGGAGCGCTAGCTGGGGTCGAGCGGTACTTC. It yields the protein CASSLGALAGVERYF.

The chain links TRBV20-1 to TRBJ2-5; D is ambiguous. The CDR3 is 15 residues long. Trimming took off 0 bases at V and 5 bases at J, with 16 bases between the two ends. CDR1 is DFQATT and CDR2 is SNEGSKA in the germline V gene (reference sequence). CDR3 in DNA: TGCAGTGCTAGAGATGAAAGGGCCCAGCCGGAGACCCAGTACTTC. This sequence encodes CSARDERAQPETQYF.

The chain couples TRBV5-1 to TRBJ2-3; D gene ambiguous. With 2 bases removed from V and 7 bases from J, the gap between germline ends came to 5 bases. The CDR3 is 11 amino acids. CDR1 is SGHRS, CDR2 YFSETQ, per germline. In DNA form, the CDR3 reads TGCGCCAGCAGCTTCGAATATACGCAGTATTTT. This encodes CASSFEYTQYF.

This clonotype was detected once. The chain carries TRBV5-1 and TRBJ2-5; D is possibly TRBD1 (5 bases). Germline loops: CDR1 SGHRS, CDR2 YFSETQ. V was cut by 3 bases and J by 5 bases, with 23 bases left in between. The CDR3 runs to 17 residues. The CDR3 loop is CASSSRRQKVLGETQYF. The CDR3 DNA reads TGCGCCAGCAGCTCGAGGAGACAGAAGGTGCTGGGGGAGACCCAGTACTTC.

The chain couples TRBV20-1 to TRBJ2-5; 8 nucleotides agree with TRBD1. The end of the DNA aligns better with TRBJ2-7, so the J call may be wrong. The CDR3 runs 14 residues. Germline CDR1 is DFQATT and CDR2 is SNEGSKA (reference sequence). The CDR3 here is CSASGTGNAYEQYF. For the CDR3, the DNA is TGCAGTGCTTCAGGGACAGGTAACGCCTACGAGCAGTACTTC.

The V call is TRBV29-1, the J call TRBJ2-1; the match to TRBD1 covers 9 bases. The V segment lost 6 bases and the J segment 2 bases; nucleotides outside the gene matches: 5. In germline, CDR1 is SQVTM, CDR2 ANQGSEA. The CDR3 contains 14 residues. CDR3 in amino acids: CSVTGQGPYNEQFF. As DNA, the CDR3 is TGCAGCGTCACGGGACAGGGCCCCTACAATGAGCAGTTCTTC.

The rearrangement joins TRBV5-1 to TRBJ2-1; perhaps D is TRBD1 or TRBD2 (5 bases each). The CDR3 length is 16 residues. V was shortened by 4 bases and J by 3 bases, with 17 bases between the two germline ends. Germline V gene data show CDR1 as SGHRS and CDR2 as YFSETQ. In DNA, the CDR3 is TGCGCCAGCAGCCTACTCGGGACGCAAGTCTACAATGAGCAGTTCTTC. Its translation is CASSLLGTQVYNEQFF.

As DNA, the CDR3 is TGTGCCAGCAGCTTAAGACGGGGGGAACGGCATGAGCAGTACTTC. Translated, it gives CASSLRRGERHEQYF. The genes are TRBV11-2 and TRBJ2-5; 7 bases map to TRBD2. V shed 2 bases, J shed 11 bases, and the junction held 14 bases outside the gene matches. This CDR3 comprises 15 residues. In germline, CDR1 is SGHAT, CDR2 FQNNGV.

The chain recombines TRBV4-2 with TRBJ2-7; D perhaps matches TRBD1 (6 bases). CDR3 length equals 15 residues. Germline V gene lookup returns CDR1 LGHNA and CDR2 YNFKEQ. The ends were cut back, 1 base at V and 3 bases at J, with 13 bases in the middle. CDR3 loop: CASSQGETGFYEQYF. CDR3 DNA sequence: TGTGCCAGCAGCCAAGGAGAGACAGGCTTCTACGAGCAGTACTTC.

On this clonotype itself: At one of its ends the junction is not consistent with the germline gene, which may arise from a read error. The chain employs TRBV2 and TRBJ2-4; the D gene is possibly TRBD2 (5 bases). Germline CDR1 and CDR2: SNHLY and FYNNEI. This CDR3 contains 11 residues. CDR3 nucleotides: TGTACCAGCAGTGGGAACTGGGAGCAGTACTTC. Residues: CTSSGNWEQYF.

The chain is built from TRBV4-3 and TRBJ2-1; D remains ambiguous. The length of the CDR3 is 12 residues. Germline V lookup: CDR1 LGHNA, CDR2 YSLEER. Trimming removed 0 bases from V and 8 bases from J, with 5 bases in between. CDR3 amino acids: CASSQDTDEQFF. DNA for the CDR3: TGCGCCAGCAGCCAAGATACCGATGAGCAGTTCTTC.

This clonotype was seen only a few times. The chain employs TRBV7-2 and TRBJ1-5; 8 bases align to TRBD1. The CDR3 covers 14 residues. V was clipped by 3 bases and J by 5 bases; unmatched bases: 3. The germline V gene encodes CDR1 SGHTA and CDR2 FQGNSA. The CDR3: CASSLLQGDQPQHF. The CDR3, as DNA: TGTGCCAGCAGCTTGCTACAGGGGGATCAGCCCCAGCATTTT.

This chain joins TRBV5-1 and TRBJ1-6, with D possibly TRBD1 on 5 matching bases. This CDR3 region has 15 residues. Germline assignment: CDR1 SGHRS and CDR2 YFSETQ. V shed 0 bases and J shed 8 bases, with 12 bases lying between them. This CDR3 reads CASSLEGAADSPLHF. The CDR3 region has the DNA TGCGCCAGCAGCTTGGAAGGGGCCGCGGATTCACCCCTCCACTTT.

Notes on this clonotype: Germline and junction disagree at one end, which may indicate a read error. CDR3 nucleotide sequence: TGTGCCACCAGCAGAGAGGGGGGTAGGGATCAGCCCCGGCATTTT. Amino acids: CATSREGGRDQPRHF. The chain uses TRBV15 and TRBJ1-5; TRBD1 is a possible D gene (5 bases). CDR1 is LNHNV, CDR2 YYDKDF, per germline (reference sequence). The CDR3 covers 15 residues.

The chain links TRBV6-2 or TRBV6-3 to TRBJ1-1, with a weak D call TRBD1 (6 bases). Per the germline V gene, CDR1 is MNHEY and CDR2 is SVGEGT. This CDR3 comprises 12 residues. V dropped 6 bases and J dropped 6 bases, with 11 bases sitting between them. This CDR3 reads CASSPGTPEAFF. DNA of the CDR3: TGTGCCAGCAGCCCTGGGACACCTGAAGCTTTCTTT.

The CDR3 reads CASSEGRVNEQFF. The DNA of the CDR3 is TGTGCCAGCAGTGAAGGACGGGTGAATGAGCAGTTCTTC. This chain joins TRBV6-1 and TRBJ2-1; D uncertain. Germline CDR1 reads MNHNS; CDR2 reads SASEGT. Trimming shortened V by 1 base and J by 7 bases, and 8 bases separated the two germline ends. CDR3 size: 13 residues.

CDR3 loop: CASSYAGESYEQYF. CDR3 bases: TGTGCCAGCAGTTATGCGGGAGAGTCCTACGAGCAGTACTTC. The J gene is TRBJ2-7, the V gene TRBV6-6; 7 nucleotides align to TRBD2. V was clipped by 3 bases and J by 1 base; unmatched bases: 3. Germline V gene data show CDR1 as MNHNY and CDR2 as SVGAGI (reference sequence). This CDR3 region has 14 residues.

The chain joins TRBV28 to TRBJ2-3, with D perhaps matching TRBD2 (6 bases). Germline V gene data show CDR1 as MDHEN and CDR2 as SYDVKM. The CDR3 runs 14 residues. Trimming took off 11 bases at V and 3 bases at J, with 18 bases between the two ends. The CDR3 nucleotides are TGTGCCGGCGGGGCGGGATGGGGTACAGATACGCAGTATTTT. Protein product: CAGGAGWGTDTQYF.

The V gene is TRBV11-2, the J gene TRBJ2-3; D assignment may be TRBD1 or TRBD2 (5 bases each). Germline V gene data show CDR1 as SGHAT and CDR2 as FQNNGV. V was trimmed by 1 base and J by 0 bases, leaving 23 bases between them. This CDR3 is 20 amino acids long. The DNA for the CDR3 is TGTGCCAGCAGCTTAGGCTGGCTGAGGGGCGGCTCCTCTAGCACAGATACGCAGTATTTT. Translated: CASSLGWLRGGSSSTDTQYF.

The rearrangement uses TRBV28 and TRBJ2-5; 8 bases match TRBD2. TRBJ2-7 matches the DNA end more closely, so the J call is doubtful. Germline V gives CDR1 MDHEN, CDR2 SYDVKM. The CDR3 is 16 residues long. The CDR3 region is CASSPGGAQANYEQYF. The DNA of the CDR3 is TGTGCCAGCAGCCCCGGGGGGGCACAAGCGAATTACGAGCAGTACTTC.

The chain joins TRBV5-5 to TRBJ2-1; a weak D match, TRBD1 (6 bases). Germline V gene lookup returns CDR1 SGHKS and CDR2 YYEKEE (reference sequence). This CDR3 has 15 amino acids. The V end was cut by 2 bases, the J end by 3 bases, with 12 bases between. In DNA form, the CDR3 reads TGTGCCAGCAGCTTTAGGCAGGGGAACTACAATGAGCAGTTCTTC. This encodes CASSFRQGNYNEQFF.

Comments on this clonotype: The junction and the germline gene differ at one end; a read error may be behind it. The V and J genes are TRBV7-2 and TRBJ2-3; D gene ambiguous. CDR1 SGHTA and CDR2 FQGNSA come from the germline V gene. This CDR3 has 14 residues. The CDR3 sequence: CASSLAGGSDTRYF. The CDR3, as DNA: TGTGCCAGCAGCTTAGCAGGTGGCTCAGATACGCGGTATTTT.

This clonotype was detected only a few times. The V call is TRBV20-1, the J call TRBJ2-7, with no clear D. The J call is doubtful: the DNA matches TRBJ2-5 better. CDR1 DFQATT and CDR2 SNEGSKA come from the germline V gene (reference sequence). This CDR3 spans 12 amino acids. CDR3 sequence (DNA): TGCAGTGCTAGAGAGGGCGCGGTGACCCAGTACTTC. Translation gives CSAREGAVTQYF.

The chain recombines TRBV4-1 with TRBJ2-3; the match to TRBD2 covers 10 bases. The V segment lost 6 bases and the J segment 3 bases; nucleotides outside the gene matches: 12. Germline lookup yields CDR1 MGHRA and CDR2 YSYEKL. This CDR3 has 17 residues. CDR3 amino acids: CASSQKRGGLLTDTQYF. The CDR3 DNA is TGCGCCAGCAGTCAAAAGCGGGGGGGCCTGTTGACAGATACGCAGTATTTT.

This clonotype turned up a few times. The CDR3 loop is CASSETSLADTQYF. The CDR3 DNA sequence: TGTGCCAGCAGTGAAACTAGTTTGGCAGATACGCAGTATTTT. This chain joins TRBV25-1 and TRBJ2-3; D might be TRBD2 (5 bases). V shed 2 bases and J shed 4 bases, with 10 bases lying between them. The germline CDR1 and CDR2 sequences are MGHDK and SYGVNS. This CDR3 contains 14 residues.

This clonotype was found a few times. J is TRBJ2-5 and V is TRBV20-1; D may be TRBD1 or TRBD2 (5 bases each). The V end lost 1 base, the J end lost 4 bases, and 10 bases lay between the germline ends. Germline V CDR1 and CDR2: DFQATT, SNEGSKA (reference sequence). CDR3 length: 13 amino acids. CDR3 DNA: TGCAGTGCTAGAGGGCAGGGAGTAGAGACCCAGTACTTC. Its translation is CSARGQGVETQYF.